This T cell receptor (beta chain) was sequenced for a study of coeliac disease. As to this clone: Its specificity is unknown.

Germline assignment: CDR1 MNHNY and CDR2 SVGAGI (reference sequence). The CDR3 has 13 residues. The V end was cut by 2 bases, the J end by 9 bases, with 11 bases between. General study findings and limits: Most TRB amino acid sequences occurred in only one sample. According to the authors, this method cannot detect gliadin-specific T cells in an unbiased way. Lower clonality than controls marked TRB and TRG repertoires from active celiac intraepithelial and lamina propria samples.

Some clones are missing from TCRdb's copy, which holds only in-frame ones; the method was immunoSEQ multiplex PCR. The sample yields roughly 760 clones, around 69% seen once. Sequencing used one aliquot of around 540,000 cells per fraction. The specimen was intraepithelial lymphocytes from the gut. The chain employs TRBV6-6 and TRBJ1-5; D unclear. The TCR originated in a woman in her twenties or thirties with active celiac disease. As DNA, the CDR3 is TGTGCCAGCAGTTACGTAATCGGTGGGCCCCAGCATTTT. It specifies CASSYVIGGPQHF.